One and the same sample provided the 10 T cell receptor beta chains below, sequenced in a study of blood T cells in healthy people across ages. A second roughly 6 to 12 cycle PCR used barcoded and J-beta primers. TCRdb analysed the 5' RACE reads with MiXCR anew, one entry per CDR3 protein. The sample consists of over 1,500,000 distinct CDR3 sequences, approximately 40% of them appearing once. The sample taken for sequencing was blood. The receptors derive from a human donor in good health.

There are a few counts of this clonotype. The rearrangement links TRBV29-1 to TRBJ2-1; 13 bases are a match to TRBD2. The CDR3 has 16 amino acids. Trimming at V came to 2 bases and at J to 10 bases, leaving 11 bases not matched to a gene. Germline CDR1 reads SQVTM; CDR2 reads ANQGSEA. CDR3 residues: CSVEFPTSGGLNEQFF. The CDR3 region has the DNA TGCAGCGTTGAATTCCCGACTAGCGGGGGGCTTAACGAGCAGTTCTTC.

The rearrangement uses TRBV9 and TRBJ2-4, with D maybe TRBD1 (6 bases). The V end was cut by 1 base, the J end by 13 bases, with 27 bases between. The CDR3 contains 17 residues. CDR1 and CDR2 from the germline V gene are SGDLS and YYNGEE. CDR3 region: CASSVWTPGQPYNEQYF. The CDR3 DNA reads as TGTGCCAGCAGCGTATGGACACCGGGACAACCTTACAATGAGCAGTACTTC.

V is TRBV20-1 and J is TRBJ1-1, with a possible D match to TRBD1 (5 bases). Germline values: CDR1 DFQATT, CDR2 SNEGSKA (reference sequence). The CDR3 spans 12 residues. This chain's CDR3 is CRVGDLNTEAFF. The CDR3 DNA is TGCAGGGTTGGGGACCTGAACACTGAAGCTTTCTTT.

This chain joins TRBV18 and TRBJ1-5; a weak D match, TRBD1 (5 bases). CDR3 size: 14 residues. V gave up 4 bases and J gave up 1 base, with 8 bases separating them. Per germline, CDR1 KGHSH and CDR2 LQKENI. The CDR3 nucleotides are TGTGCCAGCTCACAACAGGAAAGCAATCAGCCCCAGCATTTT. Translation gives CASSQQESNQPQHF.

The chain couples TRBV4-2 to TRBJ2-4; D is unresolved. V lost 1 base and J lost 4, with 8 bases in between. This CDR3 is built from 14 residues. Germline CDR1 is LGHNA and CDR2 is YNFKEQ. For the CDR3, the DNA is TGTGCCAGCAGCCAAGTCGGCCAGAAAAACATTCAGTACTTC. Protein product: CASSQVGQKNIQYF.

The chain is built from TRBV7-9 and TRBJ2-7; TRBD1 aligns across 10 bases. Germline values: CDR1 SEHNR, CDR2 FQNEAQ (reference sequence). V lost 4 bases to trimming and J lost 2 bases; unmatched junction nucleotides: 5. CDR3 size: 15 residues. The CDR3 bases are TGTGCCAGCAGCTGGGCTGGACAGGGGGCCTACGAGCAGTACTTC. This sequence encodes CASSWAGQGAYEQYF.

The CDR3 bases are TGTGCCAGCAGTTACGGTCCTCGGGACGGTCTCGGATCACCCCTCCACTTT. The encoded protein is CASSYGPRDGLGSPLHF. This rearrangement joins TRBV6-5 to TRBJ1-6, with a tentative D call TRBD1 (5 bases). V shed 2 bases and J shed 10 bases, with 21 bases lying between them. Germline V gene lookup returns CDR1 MNHEY and CDR2 SVGAGI. The CDR3 sequence is 17 residues long.

The chain employs TRBV7-2 and TRBJ1-2; a possible D gene is TRBD1 (6 bases). CDR1 is SGHTA, CDR2 FQGNSA, per germline. V lost 3 bases to trimming and J lost 4 bases, with 9 bases between them. The CDR3 has 13 amino acids. CDR3 sequence: CASSFRDTYGYTF. The CDR3 bases are TGTGCCAGCAGCTTCCGGGACACCTATGGCTACACCTTC.

There are a few counts of this clonotype. The CDR3 DNA is TGTGCCAGCAGCACTAGCGGTTACCTAGCCAAAAACATTCAGTACTTC. Translating gives CASSTSGYLAKNIQYF. This sequence joins TRBV21-1 and TRBJ2-4; the tabulated D call, TRBD2, remains unverified against the DNA. TRBV21-1 is a documented pseudogene. The CDR3 has 16 amino acids.

The rearrangement joins TRBV13 to TRBJ1-1; TRBD1 aligns across 9 bases. Germline V gene data show CDR1 as PRHDT and CDR2 as FYEKMQ (reference sequence). The CDR3 is 15 residues long. V lost 5 bases, J lost 4 bases, and 8 bases stayed unmatched. Here the CDR3 reads CASSAYRGRFTEAFF. In DNA form, the CDR3 reads TGTGCCAGCAGCGCCTACAGGGGGCGGTTCACTGAAGCTTTCTTT.